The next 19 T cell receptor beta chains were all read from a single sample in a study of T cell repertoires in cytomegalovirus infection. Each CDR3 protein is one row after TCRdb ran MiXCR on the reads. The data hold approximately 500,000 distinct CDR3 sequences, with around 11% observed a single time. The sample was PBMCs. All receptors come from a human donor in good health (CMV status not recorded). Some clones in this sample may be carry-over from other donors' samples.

The DNA for the CDR3 is TGTGCCAGCAGCCTATCGTTACCGGGACAGAAAAAGGGACTGTTTTTT. Amino acids: CASSLSLPGQKKGLFF. The chain employs TRBV7-9 and TRBJ1-4; 7 bases map to TRBD1. The ends lost 5 bases at V and 13 bases at J; junction bases unmatched: 19. This CDR3 contains 16 residues. CDR1 and CDR2 (germline): SEHNR, FQNEAQ (reference sequence). The full variable domain, in which reference TRBV7-9 and TRBJ1-4 provide the parts outside the CDR3, is DTGVSQNPRHKITKRGQNVTFRCDPISEHNRLYWYRQTLGQGPEFLTYFQNEAQLEKSRLLSDRFSAERPKGSFSTLEIQRTEQGDSAMYLCASSLSLPGQKKGLFFGSGTQLSVL.

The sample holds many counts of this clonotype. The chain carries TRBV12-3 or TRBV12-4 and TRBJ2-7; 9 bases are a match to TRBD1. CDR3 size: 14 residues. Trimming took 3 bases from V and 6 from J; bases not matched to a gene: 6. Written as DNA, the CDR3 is TGTGCCAGCAGTTTGAGGGACAGGGTTGGCGAGCAGTACTTC. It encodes CASSLRDRVGEQYF.

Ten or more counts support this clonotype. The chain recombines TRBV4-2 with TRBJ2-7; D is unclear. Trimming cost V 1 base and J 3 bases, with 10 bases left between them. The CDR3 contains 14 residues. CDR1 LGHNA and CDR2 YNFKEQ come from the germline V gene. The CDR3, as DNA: TGTGCCAGCAGCCAAGGGGTTGCATACTACGAGCAGTACTTC. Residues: CASSQGVAYYEQYF.

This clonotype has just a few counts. CDR3 protein: CASSDSQWIHSGNTIYF. The CDR3 DNA follows: TGTGCCAGCAGTGACTCCCAGTGGATCCACTCTGGAAACACCATATATTTT. The rearrangement joins TRBV6-4 to TRBJ1-3; D is uncertain. The CDR3 sequence is 17 residues long. Trimming removed 0 bases at V and 0 bases at J, with 12 bases between. CDR1 and CDR2 (germline): MRHNA, SNTAGT.

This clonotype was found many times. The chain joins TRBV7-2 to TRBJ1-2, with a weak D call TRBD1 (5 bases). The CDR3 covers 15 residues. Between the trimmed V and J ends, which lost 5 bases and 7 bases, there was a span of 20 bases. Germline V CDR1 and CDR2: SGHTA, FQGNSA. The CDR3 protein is CASSPPGTLMGGYTF. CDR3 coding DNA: TGTGCCAGCAGCCCCCCCGGGACCCTTATGGGTGGCTACACCTTC.

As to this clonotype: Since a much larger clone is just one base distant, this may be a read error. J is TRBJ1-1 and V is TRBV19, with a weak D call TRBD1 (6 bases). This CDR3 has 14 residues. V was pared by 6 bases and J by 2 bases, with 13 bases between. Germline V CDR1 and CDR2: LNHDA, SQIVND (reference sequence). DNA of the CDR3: TGTGCCAGTAGGGCGGTCAGGGGAAACACTGAAGCTTTCTTT. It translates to CASRAVRGNTEAFF. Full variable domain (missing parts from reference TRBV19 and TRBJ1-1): DGGITQSPKYLFRKEGQNVTLSCEQNLNHDAMYWYRQDPGQGLRLIYYSQIVNDFQKGDIAEGYSVSREKKESFPLTVTSAQKNPTAFYLCASRAVRGNTEAFFGQGTRLTVV.

The CDR3 nucleotides read TGTGCCAGCAGCGTAGGACAGGTGATCACAGATACGCAGTATTTT. This codes for CASSVGQVITDTQYF. The chain has TRBV9 and TRBJ2-3, with a tentative D call TRBD1 (6 bases). The germline V gene encodes CDR1 SGDLS and CDR2 YYNGEE. The CDR3 contains 15 residues. The V end was cut by 0 bases, the J end by 2 bases, with 10 bases between.

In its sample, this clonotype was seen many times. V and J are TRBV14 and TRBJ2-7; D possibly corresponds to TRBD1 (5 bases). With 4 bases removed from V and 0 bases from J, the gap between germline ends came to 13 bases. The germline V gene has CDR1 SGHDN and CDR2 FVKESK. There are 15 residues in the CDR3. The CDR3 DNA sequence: TGTGCCAGCAGCCGAGACAGTCATCGCTCCTACGAGCAGTACTTC. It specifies CASSRDSHRSYEQYF.

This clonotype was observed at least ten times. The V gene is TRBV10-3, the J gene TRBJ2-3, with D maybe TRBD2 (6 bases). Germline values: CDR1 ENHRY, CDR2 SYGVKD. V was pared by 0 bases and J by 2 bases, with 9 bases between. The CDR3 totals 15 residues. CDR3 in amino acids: CAISESAGSTDTQYF. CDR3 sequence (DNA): TGTGCCATCAGTGAGTCGGCGGGATCCACAGATACGCAGTATTTT.

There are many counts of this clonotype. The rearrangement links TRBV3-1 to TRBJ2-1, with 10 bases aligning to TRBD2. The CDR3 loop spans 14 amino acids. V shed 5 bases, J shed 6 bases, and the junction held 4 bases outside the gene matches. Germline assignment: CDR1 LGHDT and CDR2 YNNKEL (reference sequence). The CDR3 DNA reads TGTGCCAGCAGCGGGACTAGCGAAAGCAATGAGCAGTTCTTC. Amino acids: CASSGTSESNEQFF.

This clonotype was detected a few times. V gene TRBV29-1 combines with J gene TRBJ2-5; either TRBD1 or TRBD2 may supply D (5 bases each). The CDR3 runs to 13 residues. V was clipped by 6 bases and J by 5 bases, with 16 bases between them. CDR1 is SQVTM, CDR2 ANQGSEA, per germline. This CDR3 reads CSVPGPTAETQYF. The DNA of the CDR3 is TGCAGCGTCCCGGGACCGACCGCGGAGACCCAGTACTTC.

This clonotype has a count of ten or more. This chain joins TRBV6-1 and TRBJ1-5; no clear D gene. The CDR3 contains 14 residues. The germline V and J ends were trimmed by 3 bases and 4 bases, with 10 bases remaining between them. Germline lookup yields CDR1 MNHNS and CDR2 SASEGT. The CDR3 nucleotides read TGTGCCAGCAGTGAGCGGGCCTCAAATCAGCCCCAGCATTTT. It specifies CASSERASNQPQHF.

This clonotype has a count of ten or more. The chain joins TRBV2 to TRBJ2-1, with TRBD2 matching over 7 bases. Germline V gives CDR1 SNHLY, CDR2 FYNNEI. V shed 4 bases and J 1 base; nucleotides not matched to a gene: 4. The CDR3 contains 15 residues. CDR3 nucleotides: TGTGCCAGCAGTGTGCGGGAGATTTCCTACAATGAGCAGTTCTTC. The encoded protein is CASSVREISYNEQFF.

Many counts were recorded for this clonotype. CDR3 sequence (DNA): TGCGCCAGCAGCTTAGGATCAACCCAAGAGACCCAGTACTTC. Protein: CASSLGSTQETQYF. The chain uses TRBV5-1 and TRBJ2-5; D gene unclear. CDR1 SGHRS and CDR2 YFSETQ come from the germline V gene. This CDR3 spans 14 amino acids. V lost 2 bases to trimming and J lost 1 base, with 9 bases between them.

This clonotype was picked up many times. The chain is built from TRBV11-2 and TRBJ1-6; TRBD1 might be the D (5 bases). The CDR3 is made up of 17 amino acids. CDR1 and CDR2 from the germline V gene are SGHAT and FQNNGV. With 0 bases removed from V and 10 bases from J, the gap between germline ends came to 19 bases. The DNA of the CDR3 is TGTGCCAGCAGCTTAGAACCCCATTCCAGGGTAGAATCACCCCTCCACTTT. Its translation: CASSLEPHSRVESPLHF.

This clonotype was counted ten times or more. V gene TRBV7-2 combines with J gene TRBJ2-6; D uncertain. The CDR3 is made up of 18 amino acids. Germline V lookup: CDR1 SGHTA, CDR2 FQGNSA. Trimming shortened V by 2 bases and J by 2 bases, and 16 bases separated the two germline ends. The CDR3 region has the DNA TGTGCCAGCAGCTTACAAAAGTTGGTCCTAGCTGGGGCCAACGTCCTGACTTTC. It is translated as CASSLQKLVLAGANVLTF.

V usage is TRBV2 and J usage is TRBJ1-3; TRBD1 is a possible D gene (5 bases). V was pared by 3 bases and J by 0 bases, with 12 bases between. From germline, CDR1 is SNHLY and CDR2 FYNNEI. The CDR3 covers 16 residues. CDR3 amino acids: CASSELAGTSGNTIYF. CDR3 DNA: TGTGCCAGCAGTGAGCTAGCAGGGACCTCTGGAAACACCATATATTTT. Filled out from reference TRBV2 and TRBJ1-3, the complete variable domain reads EPEVTQTPSHQVTQMGQEVILRCVPISNHLYFYWYRQILGQKVEFLVSFYNNEISEKSEIFDDQFSVERPDGSNFTLKIRSTKLEDSAMYFCASSELAGTSGNTIYFGEGSWLTVV.

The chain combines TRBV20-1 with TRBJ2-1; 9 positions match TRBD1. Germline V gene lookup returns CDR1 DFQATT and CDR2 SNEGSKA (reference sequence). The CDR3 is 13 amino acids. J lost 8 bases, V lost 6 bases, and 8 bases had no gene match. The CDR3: CSAVQGARDEQFF. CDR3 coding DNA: TGCAGTGCGGTACAGGGGGCAAGGGATGAGCAGTTCTTC.

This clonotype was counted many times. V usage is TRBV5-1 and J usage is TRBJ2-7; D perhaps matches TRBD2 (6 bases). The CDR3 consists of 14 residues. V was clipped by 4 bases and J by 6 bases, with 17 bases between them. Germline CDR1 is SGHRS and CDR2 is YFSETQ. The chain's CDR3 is CASSAGTLSGEQYF. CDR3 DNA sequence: TGCGCCAGCAGCGCCGGGACTCTCTCTGGCGAGCAGTACTTC. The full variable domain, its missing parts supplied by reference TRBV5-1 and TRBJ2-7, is KAGVTQTPRYLIKTRGQQVTLSCSPISGHRSVSWYQQTPGQGLQFLFEYFSETQRNKGNFPGRFSGRQFSNSRSEMNVSTLELGDSALYLCASSAGTLSGEQYFGPGTRLTVT.